This T cell receptor beta chain was found in a study of cytomegalovirus exposure and HLA in healthy donors. Whole-study findings and limits: Subsequent analysis revealed that first-cohort TCR clusters tended to co-occur in the 120 or so validation repertoires.

CDR3 length: 16 residues. A remark on this clone: Antigen unknown.

Repertoires were generated with immunoSEQ multiplex PCR, while TCRdb's copy carries only in-frame clones and drops some. This table holds 100,000 to 150,000 clones, approximately 94% found once. The donors were part of the validation cohort, which consisted of roughly 120 subjects and was separate from the first cohort of hundreds of subjects. The sequencing sample was made of PBMCs. The chain links TRBV21-1 to TRBJ2-7; TRBD2 was called by the table and not checked on the DNA. TRBV21-1 is noted as a pseudogene. The sequence came from a woman under 30 in good health and CMV-seronegative. The CDR3 here is CASSTGTSGRAYEQYF. The CDR3 nucleotides read TGTGCCAGCAGCACTGGGACTAGCGGGAGGGCCTACGAGCAGTACTTC.